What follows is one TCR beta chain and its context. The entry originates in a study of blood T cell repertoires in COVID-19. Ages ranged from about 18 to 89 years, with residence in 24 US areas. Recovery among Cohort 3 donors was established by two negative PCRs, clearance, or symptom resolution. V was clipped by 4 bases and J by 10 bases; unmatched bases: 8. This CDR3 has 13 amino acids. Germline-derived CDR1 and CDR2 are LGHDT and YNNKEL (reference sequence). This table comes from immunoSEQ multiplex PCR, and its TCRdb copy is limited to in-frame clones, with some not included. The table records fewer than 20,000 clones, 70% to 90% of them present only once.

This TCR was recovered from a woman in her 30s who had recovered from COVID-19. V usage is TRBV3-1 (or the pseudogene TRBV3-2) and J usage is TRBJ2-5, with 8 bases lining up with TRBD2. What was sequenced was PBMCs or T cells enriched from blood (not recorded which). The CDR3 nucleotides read TGTGCCAGCAGCCTGGATACCGGGACTAGCCAGTACTTC. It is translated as CASSLDTGTSQYF.